These 10 T cell receptor beta chains originate from one sample sequenced in a study of HIV-infected children after antiretroviral therapy interruption. Treatment denoted: PENTA 11 planned treatment interruption arm or continuous ART arm. Unique molecular identifiers were included in an RNA-based 3' RACE TCR library. TCRdb ran MiXCR on the 3' RACE reads and lists one entry per CDR3 protein. The sample records about 86,000 distinct CDR3 sequences, roughly 6.4% being singletons. The starting material was CD45RA+ CD4+ T cells from PBMCs, pooled from several time points, obtained from a donor given antiretroviral therapy, either interrupted or continuous. Subset defined: naive CD4+ CD45RA+ CD45RO- T cells. These receptors were taken from a pool of human donors with HIV.

This clonotype was counted ten times or more. This rearrangement joins TRBV5-1 to TRBJ1-2, with TRBD1 matching over 8 bases. Germline V gives CDR1 SGHRS, CDR2 YFSETQ. Trimming at V came to 3 bases and at J to 6 bases, leaving 4 bases not matched to a gene. This CDR3 has 13 residues. Written as DNA, the CDR3 is TGCGCCAGCAGCTCCGGACAGGGTGATGGCTACACCTTC. Translating gives CASSSGQGDGYTF.

The rearrangement uses TRBV5-6 and TRBJ2-3; TRBD2 might be the D (7 bases). The CDR3 is 16 residues long. Trimming pared 0 bases from V and 6 bases from J, leaving 17 bases between. Germline V gene lookup returns CDR1 SGHDT and CDR2 YYEEEE. CDR3 sequence (DNA): TGTGCCAGCAGCTTGGTGGCGGGACCGGGGGGCGATACGCAGTATTTT. Protein: CASSLVAGPGGDTQYF.

This clonotype was picked up many times. This chain connects TRBV20-1 to TRBJ2-5, with TRBD1 matching 7 bases. The CDR3 contains 13 residues. J was trimmed by 4 bases and V by 1 base; bases with no gene match: 3. Germline CDR1 DFQATT, CDR2 SNEGSKA (reference sequence). CDR3 bases: TGCAGTGCTAGAGGACAGGGTGGAGAGACCCAGTACTTC. Protein: CSARGQGGETQYF.

This clonotype was detected ten times or more. The chain recombines TRBV6-5 with TRBJ1-3; 8 bases fit TRBD1. V shed 6 bases, J shed 1 base, and the junction held 5 bases outside the gene matches. Germline-derived CDR1 and CDR2 are MNHEY and SVGAGI. The CDR3 runs to 15 residues. CDR3 coding DNA: TGTGCCAGCAGCCACGACAGGGGATCTGGAAACACCATATATTTT. This sequence encodes CASSHDRGSGNTIYF.

This clonotype was counted at least ten times. The V gene is TRBV19, the J gene TRBJ1-1; D is uncertain. V shed 3 bases and J shed 3 bases, with 8 bases lying between them. From germline, CDR1 is LNHDA and CDR2 SQIVND (reference sequence). This CDR3 comprises 13 residues. The CDR3 nucleotides read TGTGCCAGTAGTATTTGGGCGGACACTGAAGCTTTCTTT. The encoded protein is CASSIWADTEAFF.

The chain has TRBV19 and TRBJ2-3; 8 positions agree with TRBD2. Trimming took 6 bases from V and 2 from J; bases not matched to a gene: 7. CDR1 is LNHDA and CDR2 is SQIVND in the germline V gene (reference sequence). CDR3 length: 15 residues. Here the CDR3 reads CASSLAGGVTDTQYF. The CDR3, as DNA: TGTGCCAGTAGCCTAGCGGGCGGTGTCACAGATACGCAGTATTTT.

This clonotype occurred many times. This chain connects TRBV7-9 to TRBJ2-7, with TRBD1 matching over 9 bases. CDR1 and CDR2 (germline): SEHNR, FQNEAQ (reference sequence). There are 15 residues in the CDR3. The junction had 4 bases not matched to a gene; V was cut back by 2 bases and J by 2 bases. CDR3 in DNA: TGTGCCAGCAGCTTAATGGACAGGGGTCCCTACGAGCAGTACTTC. Protein product: CASSLMDRGPYEQYF. The full variable domain, with the rest looked up from reference TRBV7-9 and TRBJ2-7, is DTGVSQNPRHKITKRGQNVTFRCDPISEHNRLYWYRQTLGQGPEFLTYFQNEAQLEKSRLLSDRFSAERPKGSFSTLEIQRTEQGDSAMYLCASSLMDRGPYEQYFGPGTRLTVT.

In its sample, this clonotype ranks as medium-sized. The chain links TRBV20-1 to TRBJ2-3; a weak D match, TRBD2 (5 bases). V was clipped by 6 bases and J by 0 bases, with 16 bases between them. The CDR3 has 15 amino acids. CDR1 and CDR2 from the germline V gene are DFQATT and SNEGSKA (reference sequence). The DNA of the CDR3 is TGCAGTGCGCCACGGACCCGGACTAGCACAGATACGCAGTATTTT. This sequence encodes CSAPRTRTSTDTQYF.

This clonotype was recorded at least ten times. V is TRBV4-2 and J is TRBJ2-7, with TRBD2 matching 11 bases. Trimming cost V 2 bases and J 2 bases; bases outside gene matches: 8. The CDR3 runs 17 residues. Germline CDR1 is LGHNA and CDR2 is YNFKEQ. The CDR3 region is CASSQHTGTSGPYEQYF. In DNA form, the CDR3 reads TGTGCCAGCAGCCAACACACCGGGACTAGCGGCCCCTACGAGCAGTACTTC.

This clonotype was counted many times. The chain links TRBV6-2 or TRBV6-3 to TRBJ2-3; possible D gene TRBD1, 6 bases. The CDR3 is 13 amino acids. Trimming took 2 bases from V and 9 from J, leaving 12 bases between them. The germline V gene encodes CDR1 MNHEY and CDR2 SVGEGT. CDR3 region: CASSYPDRSTQYF. Written as DNA, the CDR3 is TGTGCCAGCAGTTACCCAGACAGGTCGACGCAGTATTTT.